The T cell receptor (beta chain) under discussion was sequenced for a study of Ad26.COV2.S vaccination and SARS-CoV-2 variants. Findings and limits, study-wide: An underestimation of total T cell responses may have resulted from the TCR breadth and depth analyses. Vaccinees displayed broader spike-specific TCR repertoires than placebo recipients.

Comment on this clone: The antigen is not known.

As to treatment: roughly 19 received Ad26.COV2.S at low or high dose, single or two shots; about 5 received placebo; per-sample allocation not given. Sampling occurred on day 63 after the first vaccine or placebo injection. Germline CDR1 reads SGHRS; CDR2 reads YFSETQ. This CDR3 is 15 amino acids long. The ends were cut back, 1 base at V and 1 base at J, with 10 bases in the middle. The table came from immunoSEQ multiplex PCR; TCRdb's copy has only in-frame clones and leaves some out. Of around 240,000 clones listed, roughly 90% are singletons. The source is a person aged 18 to 59 who received the Ad26.COV2.S COVID-19 vaccine or a placebo. The chain has TRBV5-1 and TRBJ2-3; D might be TRBD2 (5 bases). The sample here was peripheral blood, taken in a trial of Ad26.COV2.S vaccine versus placebo. The CDR3 loop is CASSLRGLGTDTQYF. CDR3 nucleotides: TGCGCCAGCAGCTTGAGAGGGCTTGGCACAGATACGCAGTATTTT.